The present T cell receptor beta chain was sequenced within a study of cytomegalovirus exposure and HLA in healthy donors. General study points: One variant, a missense change in DCLRE1C, was linked in a later analysis to TCR beta V- and J-gene trimming. Rare sequences made up most TCRs, while some public TCRs were found in many donors. A cluster of highly shared sequence variants was likely a sequencing artifact.

This clone has only one observation. Its antigen remains unknown. The PCR contained 60 Vbeta and 13 Jbeta primers. Profiling relied on immunoSEQ multiplex PCR, and the TCRdb table lists in-frame clones only, not all of them. Here the sample spans around 150,000 clones, 70% to 80% being singletons. CDR3 length: 10 residues. V lost 10 bases to trimming and J lost 5 bases, with 8 bases between them. Germline V CDR1 and CDR2: MDHEN, SYDVKM. The sequence was obtained from a man aged 50-60 years in good health and CMV-seropositive. Input material: PBMCs. This chain uses TRBV28 with TRBJ2-5, with unresolved D. As DNA, the CDR3 is TGTGCCACTTTCCGGGAGACCCAGTACTTC. This gives the protein CATFRETQYF.